The 10 T cell receptor beta chains presented below share a single source sample, sequenced in a study of T-cell memory formation after mild COVID-19. TCRdb re-analysed the 5' RACE reads in MiXCR, keeping a single row per CDR3 protein. The sample includes roughly 600,000 distinct CDR3 sequences, more than 15% seen only once; the top ten take around 12%. The sequenced material came from PBMCs or a T cell subset sorted from them (not recorded which). The receptor set was obtained from an adult woman who had mild COVID-19 (a few samples of this study predate the infection). Cell type and time point are not known.

This clonotype has ten or more counts. The rearrangement joins TRBV7-6 to TRBJ2-7; possible D gene TRBD2, 7 bases. Germline CDR1 SGHVS, CDR2 FNYEAQ. Trimming stripped 1 base from V and 2 bases from J, with 9 bases between. This CDR3 region has 14 residues. DNA for the CDR3: TGTGCCAGCAGCTTAGAAGGGGGGGCCTACGAGCAGTACTTC. As protein: CASSLEGGAYEQYF.

The CDR3 sequence is CASSVGASGVRETQYF. CDR3 sequence (DNA): TGTGCCAGCAGCGTAGGGGCTAGCGGGGTCCGAGAGACCCAGTACTTC. The V and J genes are TRBV9 and TRBJ2-5, with TRBD2 identical over 9 bases. The V gene's germline CDR1 is SGDLS and CDR2 YYNGEE. V was clipped by 0 bases and J by 4 bases; unmatched bases: 7. The CDR3 loop spans 16 amino acids.

The chain uses TRBV11-2 and TRBJ1-2, with 7 bases that match TRBD1. Trimming at V came to 2 bases and at J to 4 bases, leaving 4 bases not matched to a gene. Germline V lookup: CDR1 SGHAT, CDR2 FQNNGV. This CDR3 spans 14 amino acids. The CDR3 coding sequence is TGTGCCAGCAGCTTACGGACAGGACTCTATGGCTACACCTTC. The encoded protein is CASSLRTGLYGYTF.

The chain joins TRBV20-1 to TRBJ2-1, with no clear D. Germline V gives CDR1 DFQATT, CDR2 SNEGSKA (reference sequence). The CDR3 extends over 14 amino acids. Between the trimmed V and J ends, which lost 3 bases and 0 bases, there was a span of 9 bases. The CDR3 here is CSARFPVSYNEQFF. DNA for the CDR3: TGCAGTGCTAGGTTCCCGGTCTCCTACAATGAGCAGTTCTTC.

The rearrangement uses TRBV12-3 or TRBV12-4 and TRBJ2-1, with TRBD2 as a possible D gene (5 bases). V lost 7 bases and J lost 5, with 12 bases in between. This CDR3 comprises 13 residues. CDR3 DNA sequence: TGTGCCAGCACCTCACTGAGGGACAATGAGCAGTTCTTC. This sequence encodes CASTSLRDNEQFF.

This clonotype was picked up a small number of times. This chain uses TRBV7-7 with TRBJ2-3; weak D call: TRBD1 (6 bases). This CDR3 is built from 14 residues. Germline V gene lookup returns CDR1 SSHAT and CDR2 FNYEAQ (reference sequence). V lost 1 base, J lost 6 bases, and 11 bases lay in between. CDR3 nucleotide sequence: TGTGCCAGCAGCTTAGATGGGGGCGTCGATACGCAGTATTTT. Amino acid sequence: CASSLDGGVDTQYF.

This clonotype was observed a few times. V and J are TRBV5-1 and TRBJ1-2; D is ambiguous. Trimming stripped 7 bases from V and 6 bases from J, with 16 bases between. This CDR3 comprises 13 residues. Looked up from germline, CDR1 is SGHRS and CDR2 is YFSETQ. The chain's CDR3 is CASGNPTGDGYTF. Written as DNA, the CDR3 is TGCGCCAGCGGGAATCCGACTGGTGATGGCTACACCTTC.

This clonotype was detected a few times. The V and J genes are TRBV20-1 and TRBJ1-1; tentatively, D is TRBD1 (6 bases). With 4 bases removed from V and 3 bases from J, the gap between germline ends came to 21 bases. The CDR3 has 16 amino acids. Per the germline V gene, CDR1 is DFQATT and CDR2 is SNEGSKA (reference sequence). CDR3 protein: CSATGDLHMWDTEAFF. In DNA, the CDR3 is TGCAGTGCTACAGGGGATCTTCACATGTGGGACACTGAAGCTTTCTTT.

CDR3 bases: TGTGCCAGCAGCGTCGGGACGGTCTACAATGAGCAGTTCTTC. Its translation is CASSVGTVYNEQFF. V is TRBV5-5 and J is TRBJ2-1, with D perhaps being TRBD1 or TRBD2 (5 bases each). CDR3 length: 14 amino acids. The germline gives CDR1 SGHKS, CDR2 YYEKEE (reference sequence). Trimming removed 4 bases from V and 3 bases from J, with 11 bases in between.

V is TRBV7-8 and J is TRBJ1-2; 7 positions agree with TRBD1. The J segment lost 8 bases and the V segment lost 5 bases, leaving 8 bases of the junction unmatched. CDR1 and CDR2 from the germline V gene are SGHVS and FQNEAQ. The CDR3 loop spans 13 amino acids. CDR3 sequence: CASSPRGFSGYTF. In DNA, the CDR3 is TGTGCCAGCAGCCCCAGGGGGTTCTCGGGCTACACCTTC.